Listed here are 25 T cell receptor beta chains from one sample, sequenced in a study of T cells in Graves' hyperthyroidism and ophthalmopathy. TCR beta CDR3 regions were amplified from RNA transcripts. The study used the HTBI primer set for a first-round RT-PCR of the TCR CDR3. Via MiXCR, TCRdb re-called the multiplex PCR reads, giving one row per CDR3 protein. This sample carries 600,000 or so distinct CDR3 sequences, under 60% of them seen once, and the ten largest clones take approximately 8.2%. The sequencing input was peripheral blood or thyroid tissue (not recorded which). These receptors all stem from a woman aged 18-29 years with Graves' hyperthyroidism.

Only a few counts were recorded for this clonotype. This chain links TRBV12-3 or TRBV12-4 with TRBJ1-2; no firm D call. V was clipped by 3 bases and J by 7 bases, with 15 bases between them. This CDR3 comprises 14 residues. CDR3 region: CASSFVGFGGGYTF. The CDR3 DNA is TGTGCCAGCAGTTTTGTCGGCTTCGGAGGTGGCTACACCTTC.

As regards this clonotype: An end of the junction does not agree with germline; a read error may underlie this. The genes are TRBV7-9 and TRBJ1-2; 10 nucleotides agree with TRBD1. CDR3 length: 17 residues. The germline V gene has CDR1 SEHNR and CDR2 FQNEAQ (reference sequence). CDR3 in amino acids: CASSYMPGTGAPYAYTF. DNA of the CDR3: TGTGCCAGCAGCTACATGCCCGGGACAGGGGCACCCTATGCCTACACCTTC.

Turning to this clonotype: With a much larger clone just one base away, this may be a read error. The rearrangement uses TRBV7-8 and TRBJ2-7; D is perhaps TRBD2 (5 bases). CDR3 length: 12 amino acids. Per the germline V gene, CDR1 is SGHVS and CDR2 is FQNEAQ. The germline V and J ends were trimmed by 8 bases and 4 bases, with 12 bases remaining between them. CDR3: CASGLREYEQYF. CDR3 bases: TGTGCCAGCGGGCTACGGGAATACGAGCAGTACTTC.

This clonotype came up a few times. The rearrangement joins TRBV29-1 to TRBJ1-2; TRBD1 is a possible D gene (5 bases). Germline values: CDR1 SQVTM, CDR2 ANQGSEA. Trimming cost V 4 bases and J 7 bases, with 25 bases left between them. The CDR3 is 16 residues long. The DNA of the CDR3 is TGCAGCGTTGTCCAGGGTCACTTGGCAAGGGCCGGTGGCTACACCTTC. This translates into CSVVQGHLARAGGYTF. Full variable domain (remainder filled in from reference TRBV29-1 and TRBJ1-2): SAVISQKPSRDICQRGTSLTIQCQVDSQVTMMFWYRQQPGQSLTLIATANQGSEATYESGFVIDKFPISRPNLTFSTLTVSNMSPEDSSIYLCSVVQGHLARAGGYTFGSGTRLTVV.

This chain uses TRBV29-1 with TRBJ2-5, with TRBD2 identical over 14 bases. The CDR3 spans 15 residues. The germline V gene encodes CDR1 SQVTM and CDR2 ANQGSEA. J lost 4 bases, V lost 6 bases, and 7 bases had no gene match. The CDR3 protein is CSVGGTSGSGETQYF. CDR3 bases: TGCAGCGTCGGCGGGACTAGCGGGAGTGGAGAGACCCAGTACTTC.

This clonotype was counted many times. The rearrangement joins TRBV7-8 to TRBJ1-5, with D hard to call. V gave up 5 bases and J gave up 4 bases, with 9 bases separating them. Germline loops: CDR1 SGHVS, CDR2 FQNEAQ. This CDR3 comprises 13 residues. CDR3 DNA: TGTGCCAGCAGCCACGGACGGAATCAGCCCCAGCATTTT. The encoded protein is CASSHGRNQPQHF.

This clonotype was picked up a small number of times. The V and J genes are TRBV25-1 and TRBJ2-7; D not certain. The V gene's germline CDR1 is MGHDK and CDR2 SYGVNS. The CDR3 consists of 13 residues. Trimming stripped 0 bases from V and 3 bases from J, with 6 bases between. The CDR3 DNA sequence: TGTGCCAGCAGTGAATACGGCGGCTACGAGCAGTACTTC. This encodes CASSEYGGYEQYF.

This rearrangement joins TRBV6-5 to TRBJ1-1; 7 bases line up with TRBD1. After removal of 5 bases from V and 5 bases from J, the junction contained 5 bases not matched to a gene. This CDR3 is built from 13 residues. The germline V gene has CDR1 MNHEY and CDR2 SVGAGI. CDR3 loop: CASSHTGDTEAFF. CDR3 sequence (DNA): TGTGCCAGCAGTCACACAGGGGATACTGAAGCTTTCTTT.

The chain employs TRBV9 and TRBJ1-1, with 7 bases fitting TRBD1. V gave up 0 bases and J gave up 1 base; unmatched junction bases: 3. This CDR3 spans 15 amino acids. Germline V gene lookup returns CDR1 SGDLS and CDR2 YYNGEE. CDR3 in amino acids: CASSVGQGRNTEAFF. The CDR3 coding sequence is TGTGCCAGCAGCGTAGGACAGGGACGGAACACTGAAGCTTTCTTT.

This clonotype was seen ten or more times. The chain joins TRBV20-1 to TRBJ2-7; D is unclear. Germline V lookup: CDR1 DFQATT, CDR2 SNEGSKA (reference sequence). The CDR3 totals 12 residues. V was clipped by 0 bases and J by 7 bases, with 10 bases between them. The chain's CDR3 is CSARDQGREQYF. CDR3 coding DNA: TGCAGTGCTAGAGATCAAGGGCGGGAGCAGTACTTC.

This clonotype was observed a few times. This rearrangement joins TRBV14 to TRBJ1-2; 9 bases map to TRBD1. The J segment lost 6 bases and the V segment lost 5 bases, leaving 10 bases of the junction unmatched. Germline assignment: CDR1 SGHDN and CDR2 FVKESK. This CDR3 comprises 15 residues. CDR3 nucleotide sequence: TGTGCCAGCAGCGAATCCGGGACAGGGAAGGATGGCTACACCTTC. As protein: CASSESGTGKDGYTF.

V usage is TRBV7-2 and J usage is TRBJ1-6; maybe TRBD1 (5 bases). Trimming stripped 9 bases from V and 8 bases from J, with 26 bases between. Germline loops: CDR1 SGHTA, CDR2 FQGNSA. CDR3 length equals 17 residues. The CDR3 region is CASSPSVAGGIYSPLHF. The CDR3 DNA reads as TGTGCCAGTAGCCCGTCGGTCGCTGGGGGGATTTATTCACCCCTCCACTTT.

This clonotype was observed a few times. This rearrangement joins TRBV2 to TRBJ2-7; D is unresolved. The ends were cut back, 6 bases at V and 8 bases at J, with 26 bases in the middle. This CDR3 is 16 amino acids long. Germline V lookup: CDR1 SNHLY, CDR2 FYNNEI. Here the CDR3 DNA reads TGTGCCAGCAGCTCTCCCGACGACGGTGACGGGCCTAAGCAGTACTTC. It codes for CASSSPDDGDGPKQYF.

The chain is built from TRBV7-1 and TRBJ2-7; 13 bases agree with TRBD2. TRBV7-1 is given ORF status, its function remaining uncertain. The CDR3 covers 13 residues. Unmatched junction bases numbered 1, after V lost 9 bases and J lost 2 bases. CDR3 region: CASTSGRAYEQYF. The CDR3 nucleotides read TGTGCCAGTACTAGCGGGAGGGCCTACGAGCAGTACTTC.

Notes on this clonotype: The junction does not match germline at one end; this may be a read error. CDR3 residues: CASSFGSNNEQFF. The CDR3 DNA sequence: TGTGCTAGCAGCTTTGGCAGCAACAATGAGCAGTTCTTC. The chain joins TRBV7-7 to TRBJ2-1, with unresolved D. Germline lookup yields CDR1 SSHAT and CDR2 FNYEAQ (reference sequence). The CDR3 is 13 residues long.

V is TRBV25-1 and J is TRBJ2-7, with D perhaps TRBD2 (5 bases). The CDR3 is 13 residues long. The germline V gene has CDR1 MGHDK and CDR2 SYGVNS. The V end was cut by 7 bases, the J end by 2 bases, with 12 bases between. The CDR3 here is CASNLGLTYEQYF. The CDR3 DNA reads as TGTGCCAGCAACCTCGGACTCACCTACGAGCAGTACTTC.

Points on this clonotype: Germline is not matched at one junction end, which may reflect a read error. The chain joins TRBV25-1 to TRBJ1-2; maybe TRBD1 (5 bases). Germline loops: CDR1 MGHDK, CDR2 SYGVNS. The length of the CDR3 is 15 residues. This CDR3 reads CATSASTGWVYGYTF. The CDR3 DNA is TGTGCCACCAGTGCTAGTACAGGCTGGGTCTATGGCTACACCTTC.

This clonotype was detected only a few times. The CDR3 DNA reads as TGTGCCAGCAGTTACTCTCGGACGGATAACACTGAAGCTTTCTTT. It yields the protein CASSYSRTDNTEAFF. The chain joins TRBV6-5 to TRBJ1-1; D is unresolved. Trimming shortened V by 0 bases and J by 2 bases, and 10 bases separated the two germline ends. This CDR3 region has 15 residues. Germline V CDR1 and CDR2: MNHEY, SVGAGI.

The CDR3, as DNA: TGTGCCATCAGTGAGCCATACCCCCCTTCACACGCGGACGGCTATGGCTACACCTTC. Protein product: CAISEPYPPSHADGYGYTF. The J gene is TRBJ1-2, the V gene TRBV10-3; D gene unclear. CDR1 ENHRY and CDR2 SYGVKD come from the germline V gene. V lost 2 bases and J lost 4, with 26 bases in between. This CDR3 contains 19 residues.

This clonotype was counted a few times. The chain employs TRBV6-5 and TRBJ1-6; no clear D gene. Germline V gene sequence: CDR1 MNHEY, CDR2 SVGAGI. Deletions cut 2 bases from V and 10 bases from J, with 15 bases between. This CDR3 is built from 15 residues. CDR3 residues: CASSYEDSISSPLHF. The CDR3 coding sequence is TGTGCCAGCAGTTACGAGGATTCGATAAGCTCACCCCTCCACTTT.

This clonotype has only a few counts. This rearrangement joins TRBV19 to TRBJ1-1; D is perhaps TRBD1 (5 bases). The CDR3 loop spans 13 amino acids. Looked up from germline, CDR1 is LNHDA and CDR2 is SQIVND (reference sequence). Trimming pared 10 bases from V and 1 base from J, leaving 13 bases between. CDR3 DNA: TGTGCCACCAGACAGTACTCGAACACTGAAGCTTTCTTT. It translates to CATRQYSNTEAFF.

This clonotype was detected once. A read error may be the cause here, since a much bigger clone is one base away. The genes are TRBV29-1 and TRBJ1-1; 11 bases fit TRBD1. Germline V CDR1 and CDR2: SQVTM, ANQGSEA. The CDR3 consists of 13 residues. V lost 6 bases and J lost 6; bases outside the gene matches: 6. The CDR3 is CSVIRDRGAEAFF. CDR3 DNA: TGCAGCGTCATCCGGGACAGGGGGGCTGAAGCTTTCTTT. The full variable domain, in which reference TRBV29-1 and TRBJ1-1 provide the parts outside the CDR3, is SAVISQKPSRDICQRGTSLTIQCQVDSQVTMMFWYRQQPGQSLTLIATANQGSEATYESGFVIDKFPISRPNLTFSTLTVSNMSPEDSSIYLCSVIRDRGAEAFFGQGTRLTVV.

This clonotype was counted only a few times. The chain links TRBV29-1 to TRBJ2-2, with TRBD1 matching over 10 bases. Germline trimming cut 7 bases from V and 6 bases from J; bases unmatched to any gene: 8. CDR1 and CDR2 from the germline V gene are SQVTM and ANQGSEA. CDR3 length: 14 amino acids. This CDR3 reads CSGKTGGFSGELFF. CDR3 nucleotide sequence: TGCAGCGGGAAGACAGGGGGCTTTTCCGGGGAGCTGTTTTTT.

This clonotype has ten or more counts. This chain uses TRBV2 with TRBJ1-1; D is unclear. The CDR3 extends over 13 amino acids. The V gene's germline CDR1 is SNHLY and CDR2 FYNNEI. V was shortened by 5 bases and J by 3 bases, with 10 bases between the two germline ends. In DNA, the CDR3 is TGTGCCAGCAGTCACCGGACTGACACTGAAGCTTTCTTT. Translated: CASSHRTDTEAFF.

This clonotype was detected only a few times. The chain has TRBV10-3 and TRBJ2-7; D remains unclear. CDR1 ENHRY and CDR2 SYGVKD come from the germline V gene. The ends were cut back, 10 bases at V and 0 bases at J, with 16 bases in the middle. There are 14 residues in the CDR3. Here the CDR3 reads CASSYTSSSYEQYF. The CDR3 DNA reads as TGTGCCAGCAGCTACACTTCCAGCTCCTACGAGCAGTACTTC.